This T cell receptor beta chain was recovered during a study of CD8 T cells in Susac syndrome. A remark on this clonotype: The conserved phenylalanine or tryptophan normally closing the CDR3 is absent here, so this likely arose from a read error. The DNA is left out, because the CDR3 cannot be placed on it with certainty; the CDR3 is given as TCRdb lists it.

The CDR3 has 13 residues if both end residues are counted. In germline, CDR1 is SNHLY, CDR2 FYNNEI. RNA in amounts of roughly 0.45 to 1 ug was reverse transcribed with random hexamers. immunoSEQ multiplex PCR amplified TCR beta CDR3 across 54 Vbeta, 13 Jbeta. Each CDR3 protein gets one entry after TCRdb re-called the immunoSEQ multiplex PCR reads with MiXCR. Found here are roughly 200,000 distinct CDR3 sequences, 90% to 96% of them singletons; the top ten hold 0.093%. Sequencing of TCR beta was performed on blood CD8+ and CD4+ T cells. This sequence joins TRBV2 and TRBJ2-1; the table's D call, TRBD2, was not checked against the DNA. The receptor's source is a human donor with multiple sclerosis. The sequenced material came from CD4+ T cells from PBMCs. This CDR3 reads CASSPGTSSFAGV.